Sequencing of this TCR beta chain was carried out in a study of CD8+ T cells in alopecia areata. At the level of the study: Tofacitinib administration to treated patients was oral, at 5 to 10 mg twice daily.

Once RNA had been extracted, it was reverse transcribed into cDNA to act as the sequencing template. Measured with immunoSEQ multiplex PCR; TCRdb has only the in-frame clones, and not every one. This sample has about 98,000 clones, with 35% to 50% found just once. Lesional scalp punch biopsies and peripheral blood were collected from alopecia areata patients. Trimming cost V 4 bases and J 5 bases, with 24 bases left between them. Germline CDR1 and CDR2: SGHDN and FVKESK. CDR3 size: 18 residues. This TCR was sampled from a human donor with alopecia areata. The rearrangement links TRBV14 to TRBJ2-1; D is tentatively TRBD1 or TRBD2 (5 bases each). Sequencing was carried out using CD4+ T cells sorted from blood. The CDR3 loop is CASSPLTSRGRGHNEQFF. For the CDR3, the DNA is TGTGCCAGCAGCCCTCTTACTTCTAGAGGTAGGGGACACAATGAGCAGTTCTTC. The variable domain in full, completed from reference TRBV14 and TRBJ2-1, reads EAGVTQFPSHSVIEKGQTVTLRCDPISGHDNLYWYRRVMGKEIKFLLHFVKESKQDESGMPNNRFLAERTGGTYSTLKVQPAELEDSGVYFCASSPLTSRGRGHNEQFFGPGTRLTVL.